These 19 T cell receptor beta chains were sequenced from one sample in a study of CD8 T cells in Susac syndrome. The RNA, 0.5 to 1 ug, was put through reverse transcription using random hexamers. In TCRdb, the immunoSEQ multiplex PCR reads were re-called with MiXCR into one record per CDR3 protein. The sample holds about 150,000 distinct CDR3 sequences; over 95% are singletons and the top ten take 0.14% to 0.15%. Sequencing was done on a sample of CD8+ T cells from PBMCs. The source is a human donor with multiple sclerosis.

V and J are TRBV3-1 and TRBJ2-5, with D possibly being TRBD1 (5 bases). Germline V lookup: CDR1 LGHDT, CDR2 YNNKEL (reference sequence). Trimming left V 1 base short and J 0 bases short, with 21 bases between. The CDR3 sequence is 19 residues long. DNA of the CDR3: TGTGCCAGCAGCCAAGTCTGGGGCGGAAGGGCAGACAACCAAGAGACCCAGTACTTC. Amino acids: CASSQVWGGRADNQETQYF.

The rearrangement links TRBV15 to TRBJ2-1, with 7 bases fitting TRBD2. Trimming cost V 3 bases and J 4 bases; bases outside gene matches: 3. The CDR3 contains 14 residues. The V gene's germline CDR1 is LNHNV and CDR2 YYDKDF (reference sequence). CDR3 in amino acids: CATSSGGTYNEQFF. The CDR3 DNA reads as TGTGCCACCAGCAGCGGGGGGACGTACAATGAGCAGTTCTTC.

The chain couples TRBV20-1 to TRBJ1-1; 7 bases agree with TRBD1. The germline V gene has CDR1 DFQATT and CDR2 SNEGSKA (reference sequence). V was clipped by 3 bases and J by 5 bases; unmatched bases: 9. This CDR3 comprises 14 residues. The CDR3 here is CSASEGAERTEAFF. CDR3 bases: TGCAGTGCTAGTGAGGGGGCAGAGCGAACTGAAGCTTTCTTT.

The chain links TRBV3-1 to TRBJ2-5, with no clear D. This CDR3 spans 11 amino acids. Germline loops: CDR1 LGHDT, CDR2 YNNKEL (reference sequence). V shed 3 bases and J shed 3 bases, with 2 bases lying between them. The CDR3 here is CASSQEETQYF. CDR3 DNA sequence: TGTGCCAGCAGCCAGGAAGAGACCCAGTACTTC.

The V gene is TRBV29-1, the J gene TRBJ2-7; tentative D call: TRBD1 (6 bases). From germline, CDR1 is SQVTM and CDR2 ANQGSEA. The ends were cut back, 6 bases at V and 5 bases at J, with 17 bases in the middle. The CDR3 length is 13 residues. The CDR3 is CSVFQGIVHEQYF. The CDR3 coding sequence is TGCAGCGTATTTCAGGGGATTGTCCACGAGCAGTACTTC.

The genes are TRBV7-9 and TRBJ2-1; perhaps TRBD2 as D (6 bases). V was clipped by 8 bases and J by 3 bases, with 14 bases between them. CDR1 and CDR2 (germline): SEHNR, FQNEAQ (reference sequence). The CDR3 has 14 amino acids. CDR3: CASVLAGNYNEQFF. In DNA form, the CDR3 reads TGTGCCAGCGTCCTGGCGGGGAACTACAATGAGCAGTTCTTC. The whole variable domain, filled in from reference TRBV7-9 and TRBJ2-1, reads DTGVSQNPRHKITKRGQNVTFRCDPISEHNRLYWYRQTLGQGPEFLTYFQNEAQLEKSRLLSDRFSAERPKGSFSTLEIQRTEQGDSAMYLCASVLAGNYNEQFFGPGTRLTVL.

The CDR3, as DNA: TGTGCCAGCAGCAGTCTAGCGGGGGGGCTAGCAGATACGCAGTATTTT. It encodes CASSSLAGGLADTQYF. This sequence joins TRBV5-4 and TRBJ2-3; 12 nucleotides match TRBD2. J gave up 4 bases and V 4 bases, and 7 bases lay outside the gene matches. The germline V gene has CDR1 SGHNT and CDR2 YYREEE (reference sequence). The CDR3 contains 16 residues.

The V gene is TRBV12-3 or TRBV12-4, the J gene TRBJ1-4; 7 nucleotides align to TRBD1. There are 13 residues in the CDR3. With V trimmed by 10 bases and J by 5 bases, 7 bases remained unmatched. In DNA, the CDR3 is TGTGCCATCTTGGACAGGTCAAATGAAAAACTGTTTTTT. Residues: CAILDRSNEKLFF.

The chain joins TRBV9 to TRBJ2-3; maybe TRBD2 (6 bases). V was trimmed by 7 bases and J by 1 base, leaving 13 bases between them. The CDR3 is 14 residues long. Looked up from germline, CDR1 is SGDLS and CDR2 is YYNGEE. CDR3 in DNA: TGTGCCAGCGGTGGCGGGGAAGGCACAGATACGCAGTATTTT. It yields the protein CASGGGEGTDTQYF.

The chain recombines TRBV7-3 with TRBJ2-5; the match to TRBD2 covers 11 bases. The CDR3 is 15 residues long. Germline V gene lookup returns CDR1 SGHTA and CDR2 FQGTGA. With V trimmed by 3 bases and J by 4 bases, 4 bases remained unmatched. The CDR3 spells CASSFSGGAGETQYF. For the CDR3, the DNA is TGTGCCAGCAGCTTTAGCGGGGGGGCCGGAGAGACCCAGTACTTC.

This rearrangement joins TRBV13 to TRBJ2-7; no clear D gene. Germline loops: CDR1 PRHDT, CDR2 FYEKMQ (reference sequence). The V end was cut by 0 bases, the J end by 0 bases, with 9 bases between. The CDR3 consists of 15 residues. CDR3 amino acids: CASSLGQRASYEQYF. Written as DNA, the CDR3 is TGTGCCAGCAGCTTAGGACAGCGAGCCTCCTACGAGCAGTACTTC.

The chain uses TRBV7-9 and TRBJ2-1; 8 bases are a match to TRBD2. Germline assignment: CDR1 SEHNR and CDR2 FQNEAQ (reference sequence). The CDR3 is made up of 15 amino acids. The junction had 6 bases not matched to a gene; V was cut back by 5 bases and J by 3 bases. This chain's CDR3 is CASSLSGVNYNEQFF. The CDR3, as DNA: TGTGCCAGCAGCCTTAGCGGGGTTAACTACAATGAGCAGTTCTTC.

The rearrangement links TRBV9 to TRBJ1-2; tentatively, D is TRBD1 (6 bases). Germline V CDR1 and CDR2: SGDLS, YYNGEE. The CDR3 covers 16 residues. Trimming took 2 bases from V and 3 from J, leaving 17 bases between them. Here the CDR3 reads CASSVSSWTADYGYTF. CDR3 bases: TGTGCCAGCAGCGTTTCTTCCTGGACAGCCGACTATGGCTACACCTTC.

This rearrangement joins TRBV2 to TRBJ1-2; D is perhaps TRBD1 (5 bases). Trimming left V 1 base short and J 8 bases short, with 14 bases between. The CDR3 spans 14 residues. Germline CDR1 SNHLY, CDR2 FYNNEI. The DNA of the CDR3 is TGTGCCAGCAGTGAAGGACAGCCGATCAACGGCTACACCTTC. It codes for CASSEGQPINGYTF.

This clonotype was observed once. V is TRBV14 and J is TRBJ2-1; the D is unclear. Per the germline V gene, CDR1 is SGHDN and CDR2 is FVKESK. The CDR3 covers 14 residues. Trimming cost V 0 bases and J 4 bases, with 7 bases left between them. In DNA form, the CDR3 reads TGTGCCAGCAGCCAAGAGAACGGGTACAATGAGCAGTTCTTC. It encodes CASSQENGYNEQFF. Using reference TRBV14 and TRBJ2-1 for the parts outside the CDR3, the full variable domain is EAGVTQFPSHSVIEKGQTVTLRCDPISGHDNLYWYRRVMGKEIKFLLHFVKESKQDESGMPNNRFLAERTGGTYSTLKVQPAELEDSGVYFCASSQENGYNEQFFGPGTRLTVL.

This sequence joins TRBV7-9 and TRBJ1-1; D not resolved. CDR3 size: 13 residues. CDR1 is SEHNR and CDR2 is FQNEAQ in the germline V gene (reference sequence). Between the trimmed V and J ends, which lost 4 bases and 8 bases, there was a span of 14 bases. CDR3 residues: CASSSGVIPEAFF. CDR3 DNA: TGTGCCAGCAGCTCTGGCGTGATACCCGAAGCTTTCTTT.

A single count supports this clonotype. The CDR3 protein is CASSLTGIRDEQYV. The CDR3 DNA sequence: TGTGCCAGCAGCTTAACTGGTATTCGCGACGAGCAGTACGTC. The chain is built from TRBV11-2 and TRBJ2-7; D remains ambiguous. Germline-derived CDR1 and CDR2 are SGHAT and FQNNGV. The CDR3 contains 14 residues. The V end was cut by 2 bases, the J end by 5 bases, with 13 bases between.

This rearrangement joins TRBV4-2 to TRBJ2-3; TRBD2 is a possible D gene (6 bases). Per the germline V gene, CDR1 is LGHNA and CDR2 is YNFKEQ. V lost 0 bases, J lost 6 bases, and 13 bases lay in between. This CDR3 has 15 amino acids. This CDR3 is CASSQERLGLDTQYF. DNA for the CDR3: TGTGCCAGCAGCCAAGAGAGACTAGGGTTGGATACGCAGTATTTT.

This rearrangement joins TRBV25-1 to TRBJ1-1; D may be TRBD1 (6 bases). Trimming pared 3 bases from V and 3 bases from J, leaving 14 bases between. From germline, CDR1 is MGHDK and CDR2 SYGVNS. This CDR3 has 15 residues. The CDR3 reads CASSEKRGRDTEAFF. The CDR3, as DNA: TGTGCCAGCAGTGAGAAGAGGGGGAGGGACACTGAAGCTTTCTTT.